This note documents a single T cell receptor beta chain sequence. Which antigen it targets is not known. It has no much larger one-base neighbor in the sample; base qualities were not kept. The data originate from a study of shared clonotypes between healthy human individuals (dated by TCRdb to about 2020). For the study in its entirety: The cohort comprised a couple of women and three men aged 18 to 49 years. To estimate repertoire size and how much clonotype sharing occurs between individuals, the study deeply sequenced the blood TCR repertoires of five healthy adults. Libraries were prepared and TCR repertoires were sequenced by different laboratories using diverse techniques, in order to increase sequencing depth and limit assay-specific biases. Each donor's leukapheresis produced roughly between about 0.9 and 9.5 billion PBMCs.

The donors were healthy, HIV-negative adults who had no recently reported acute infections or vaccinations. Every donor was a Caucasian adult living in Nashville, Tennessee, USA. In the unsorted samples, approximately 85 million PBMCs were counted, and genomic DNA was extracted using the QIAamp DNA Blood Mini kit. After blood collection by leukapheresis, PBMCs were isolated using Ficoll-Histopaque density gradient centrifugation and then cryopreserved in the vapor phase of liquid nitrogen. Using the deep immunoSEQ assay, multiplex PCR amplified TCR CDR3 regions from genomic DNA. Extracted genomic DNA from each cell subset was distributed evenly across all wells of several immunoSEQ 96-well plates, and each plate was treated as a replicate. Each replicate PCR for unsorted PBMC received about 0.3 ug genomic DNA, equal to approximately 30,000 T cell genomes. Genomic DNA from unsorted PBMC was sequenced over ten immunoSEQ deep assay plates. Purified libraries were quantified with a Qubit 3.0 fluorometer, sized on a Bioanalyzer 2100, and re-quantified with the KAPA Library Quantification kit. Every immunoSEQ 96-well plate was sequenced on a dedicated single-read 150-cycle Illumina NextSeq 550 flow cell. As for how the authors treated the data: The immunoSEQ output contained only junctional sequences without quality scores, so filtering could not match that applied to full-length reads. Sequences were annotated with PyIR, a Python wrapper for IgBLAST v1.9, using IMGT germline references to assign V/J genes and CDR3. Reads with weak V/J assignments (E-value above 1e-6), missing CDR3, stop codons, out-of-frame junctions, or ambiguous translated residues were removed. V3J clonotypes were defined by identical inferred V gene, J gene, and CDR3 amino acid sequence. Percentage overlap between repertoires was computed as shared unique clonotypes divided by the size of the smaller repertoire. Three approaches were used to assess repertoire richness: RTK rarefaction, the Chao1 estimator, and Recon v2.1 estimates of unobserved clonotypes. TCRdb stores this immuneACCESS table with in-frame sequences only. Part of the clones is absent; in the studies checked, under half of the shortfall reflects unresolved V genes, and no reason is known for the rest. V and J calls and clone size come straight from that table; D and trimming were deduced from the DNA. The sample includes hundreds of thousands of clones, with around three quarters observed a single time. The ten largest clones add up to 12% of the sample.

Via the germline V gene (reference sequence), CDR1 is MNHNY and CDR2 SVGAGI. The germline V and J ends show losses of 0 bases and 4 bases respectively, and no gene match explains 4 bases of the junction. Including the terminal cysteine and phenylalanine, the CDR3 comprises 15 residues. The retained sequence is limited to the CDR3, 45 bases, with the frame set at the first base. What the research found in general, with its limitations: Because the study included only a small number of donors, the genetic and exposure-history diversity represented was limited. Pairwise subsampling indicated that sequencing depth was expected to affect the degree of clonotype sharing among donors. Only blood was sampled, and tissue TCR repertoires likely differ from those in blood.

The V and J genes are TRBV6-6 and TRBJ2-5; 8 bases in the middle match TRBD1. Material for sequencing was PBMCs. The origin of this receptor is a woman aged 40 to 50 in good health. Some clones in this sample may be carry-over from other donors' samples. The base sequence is TGTGCCAGCAGTTACTCCGGACAGGGTGTAGAGACCCAGTACTTC. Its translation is CASSYSGQGVETQYF.